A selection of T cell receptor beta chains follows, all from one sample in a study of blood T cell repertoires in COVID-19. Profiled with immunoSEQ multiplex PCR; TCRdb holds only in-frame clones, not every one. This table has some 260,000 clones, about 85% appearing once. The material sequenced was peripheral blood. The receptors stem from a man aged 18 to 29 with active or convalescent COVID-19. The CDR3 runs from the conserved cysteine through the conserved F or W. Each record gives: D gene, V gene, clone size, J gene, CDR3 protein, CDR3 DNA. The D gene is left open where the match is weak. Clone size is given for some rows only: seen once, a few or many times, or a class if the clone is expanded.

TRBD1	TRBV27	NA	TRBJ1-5	CASSLKSGQDRNQPQHF	TGTGCCAGCAGTTTAAAGTCTGGACAGGATCGAAATCAGCCCCAGCATTTT
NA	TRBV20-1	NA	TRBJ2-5	CSASGYRETQYF	TGCAGTGCCAGTGGATACAGGGAGACCCAGTACTTC
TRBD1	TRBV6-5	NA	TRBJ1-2	CASSYYFGTENGYTF	TGTGCCAGCAGTTACTACTTTGGGACAGAGAATGGCTACACCTTC
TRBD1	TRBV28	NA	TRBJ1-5	CASSKTKMWVEGAGNQPQHF	TGTGCCAGCAGTAAAACCAAGATGTGGGTTGAGGGGGCTGGCAATCAGCCCCAGCATTTT
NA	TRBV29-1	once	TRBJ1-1	CSVGGLPNTEAFF	TGCAGCGTCGGGGGGCTACCTAACACTGAAGCTTTCTTT
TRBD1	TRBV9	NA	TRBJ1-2	CASSVDQTGGSINYGYTF	TGTGCCAGCAGCGTAGATCAGACAGGGGGTTCAATCAACTATGGCTACACCTTC
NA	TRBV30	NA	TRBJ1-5	CAWSVALDQPQHF	TGTGCCTGGAGTGTGGCGCTAGATCAGCCCCAGCATTTT
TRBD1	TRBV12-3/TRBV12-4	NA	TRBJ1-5	CASSLTGGKPQHF	TGTGCCAGCAGTTTGACAGGGGGCAAGCCCCAGCATTTT
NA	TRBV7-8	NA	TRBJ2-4	CASSLASAGIAKNIQYF	TGTGCCAGCAGCTTAGCCTCGGCGGGAATAGCCAAAAACATTCAGTACTTC
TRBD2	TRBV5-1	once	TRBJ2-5	CATRSGGAGETQYF	TGCGCCACCCGTAGCGGGGGGGCCGGAGAGACCCAGTACTTC